This paragraph reports one TCR beta chain. The data belong to a study of blood T cell repertoires in COVID-19. Turning to the study itself: Some COVID-19 samples were acute and others convalescent; all came from the United States, Italy and Spain. The analysed material was cDNA or gDNA that came from T cells, B-cell-depleted T cells, or PBMCs.

Trimming left V 0 bases short and J 1 base short, with 12 bases between. Germline CDR1 and CDR2: SGHRS and YFSETQ. The CDR3 extends over 16 amino acids. Authors' processing steps: It was from reference gene primer amplification that nucleated cell counts were estimated. Clones were read by immunoSEQ multiplex PCR, and TCRdb kept only the in-frame ones, dropping some. V and J calls and clone size are given by that table; D and trimming were obtained from the DNA. The table lists fewer than 120,000 clones, approximately 70% of them singletons. The sequence was collected from a woman in her fifties or sixties with acute or convalescent COVID-19. What was sequenced was peripheral blood. The chain has TRBV5-1 and TRBJ2-3; D is uncertain. The CDR3 DNA reads TGCGCCAGCAGCTTGGGACATACCCTCCGCACAGATACGCAGTATTTT. Amino acid sequence: CASSLGHTLRTDTQYF.